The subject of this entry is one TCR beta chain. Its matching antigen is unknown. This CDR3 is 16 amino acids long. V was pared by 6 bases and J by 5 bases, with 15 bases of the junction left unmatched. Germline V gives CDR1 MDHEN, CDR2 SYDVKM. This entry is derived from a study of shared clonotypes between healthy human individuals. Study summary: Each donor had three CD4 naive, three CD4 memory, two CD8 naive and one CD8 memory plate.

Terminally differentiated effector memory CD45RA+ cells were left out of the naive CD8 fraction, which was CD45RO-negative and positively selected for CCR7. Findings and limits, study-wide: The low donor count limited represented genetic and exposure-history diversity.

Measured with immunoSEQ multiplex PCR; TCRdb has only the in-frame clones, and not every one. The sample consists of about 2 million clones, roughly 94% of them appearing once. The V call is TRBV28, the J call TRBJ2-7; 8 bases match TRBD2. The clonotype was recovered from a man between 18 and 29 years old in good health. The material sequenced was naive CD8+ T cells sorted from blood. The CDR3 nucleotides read TGTGCCAGCAGCATGGTTGGCGGGGGGTTTCTAGACGAGCAGTACTTC. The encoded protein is CASSMVGGGFLDEQYF.